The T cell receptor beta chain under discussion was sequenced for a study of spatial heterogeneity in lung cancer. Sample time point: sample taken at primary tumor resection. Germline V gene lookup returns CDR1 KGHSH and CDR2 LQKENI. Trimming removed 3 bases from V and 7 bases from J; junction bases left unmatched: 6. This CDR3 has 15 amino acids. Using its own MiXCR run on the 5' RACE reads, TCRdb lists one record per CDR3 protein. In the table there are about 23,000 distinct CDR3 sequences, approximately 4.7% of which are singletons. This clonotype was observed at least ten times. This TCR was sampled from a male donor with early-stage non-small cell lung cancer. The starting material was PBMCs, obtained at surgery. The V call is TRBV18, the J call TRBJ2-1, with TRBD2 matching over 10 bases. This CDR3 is CASSPALAGENEQFF. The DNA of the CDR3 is TGTGCCAGCTCACCGGCCCTAGCGGGAGAGAATGAGCAGTTCTTC. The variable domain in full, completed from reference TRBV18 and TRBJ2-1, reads NAGVMQNPRHLVRRRGQEARLRCSPMKGHSHVYWYRQLPEEGLKFMVYLQKENIIDESGMPKERFSAEFPKEGPSILRIQQVVRGDSAAYFCASSPALAGENEQFFGPGTRLTVL.